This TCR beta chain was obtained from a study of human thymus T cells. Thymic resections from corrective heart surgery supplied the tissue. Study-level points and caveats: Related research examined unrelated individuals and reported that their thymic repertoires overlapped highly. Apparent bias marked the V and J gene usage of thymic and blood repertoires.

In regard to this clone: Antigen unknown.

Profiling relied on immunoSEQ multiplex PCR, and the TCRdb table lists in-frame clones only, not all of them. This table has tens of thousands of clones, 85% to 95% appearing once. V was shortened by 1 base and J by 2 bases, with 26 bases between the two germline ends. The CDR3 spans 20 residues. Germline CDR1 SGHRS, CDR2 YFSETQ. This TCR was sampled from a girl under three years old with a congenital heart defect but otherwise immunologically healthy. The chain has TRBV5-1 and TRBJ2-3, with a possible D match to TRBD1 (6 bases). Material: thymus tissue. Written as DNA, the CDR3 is TGCGCCAGCAGCTTGAGTCTCCGTTGGCTAGGGGGTAGGCACACAGATACGCAGTATTTT. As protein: CASSLSLRWLGGRHTDTQYF.